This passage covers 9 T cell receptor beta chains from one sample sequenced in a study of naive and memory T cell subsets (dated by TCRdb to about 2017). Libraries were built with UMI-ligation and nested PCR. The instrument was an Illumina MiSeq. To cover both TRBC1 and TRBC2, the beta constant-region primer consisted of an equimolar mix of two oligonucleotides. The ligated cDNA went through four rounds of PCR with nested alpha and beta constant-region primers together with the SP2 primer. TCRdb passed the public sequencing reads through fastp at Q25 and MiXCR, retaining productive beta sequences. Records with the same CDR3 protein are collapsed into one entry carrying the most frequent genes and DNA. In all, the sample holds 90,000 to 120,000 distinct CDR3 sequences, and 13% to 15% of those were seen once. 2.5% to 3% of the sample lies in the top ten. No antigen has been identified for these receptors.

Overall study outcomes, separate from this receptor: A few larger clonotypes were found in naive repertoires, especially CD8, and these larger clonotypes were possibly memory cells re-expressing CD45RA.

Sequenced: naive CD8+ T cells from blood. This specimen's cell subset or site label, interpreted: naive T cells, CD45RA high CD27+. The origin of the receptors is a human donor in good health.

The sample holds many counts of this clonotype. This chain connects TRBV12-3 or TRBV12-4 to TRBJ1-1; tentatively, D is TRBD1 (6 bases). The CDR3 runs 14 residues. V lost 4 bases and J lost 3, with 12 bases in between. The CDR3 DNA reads TGTGCCAGCAGTTGGGGGGGGCTGGACACTGAAGCTTTCTTT. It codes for CASSWGGLDTEAFF.

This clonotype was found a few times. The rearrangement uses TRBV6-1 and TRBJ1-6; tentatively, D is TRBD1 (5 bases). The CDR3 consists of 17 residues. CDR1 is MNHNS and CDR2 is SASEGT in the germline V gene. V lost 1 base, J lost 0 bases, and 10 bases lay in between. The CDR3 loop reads CASSEGSGSSYNSPLHF. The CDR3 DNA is TGTGCCAGCAGTGAAGGGTCAGGGAGCTCCTATAATTCACCCCTCCACTTT.

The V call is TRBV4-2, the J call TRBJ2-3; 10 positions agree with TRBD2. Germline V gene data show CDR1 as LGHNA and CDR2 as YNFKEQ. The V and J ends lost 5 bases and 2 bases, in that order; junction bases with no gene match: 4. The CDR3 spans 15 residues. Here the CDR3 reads CASSETSGDTDTQYF. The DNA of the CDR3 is TGTGCCAGCAGCGAAACTAGCGGGGACACAGATACGCAGTATTTT.

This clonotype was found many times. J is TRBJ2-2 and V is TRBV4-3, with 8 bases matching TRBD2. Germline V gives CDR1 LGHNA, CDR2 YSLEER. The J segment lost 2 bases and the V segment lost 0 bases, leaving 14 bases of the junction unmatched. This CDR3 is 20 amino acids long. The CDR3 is CASSQDQPGLVVGNTGELFF. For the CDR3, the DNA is TGCGCCAGCAGCCAAGATCAACCGGGACTAGTGGTCGGCAACACCGGGGAGCTGTTTTTT.

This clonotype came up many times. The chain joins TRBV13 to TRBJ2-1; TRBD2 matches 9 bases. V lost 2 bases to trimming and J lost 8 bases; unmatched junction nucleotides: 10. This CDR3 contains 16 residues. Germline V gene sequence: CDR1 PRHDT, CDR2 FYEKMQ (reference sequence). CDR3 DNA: TGTGCCAGCAGCTTACCCCGGGGTAGCGGGGGTGATGAGCAGTTCTTC. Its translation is CASSLPRGSGGDEQFF.

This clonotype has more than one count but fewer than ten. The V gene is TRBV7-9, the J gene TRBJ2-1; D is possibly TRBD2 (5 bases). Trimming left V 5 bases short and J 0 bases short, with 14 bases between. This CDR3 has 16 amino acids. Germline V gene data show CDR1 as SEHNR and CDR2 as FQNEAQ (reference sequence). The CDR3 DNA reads TGTGCCAGCAGCGTTACAGCGGACCTCTCCTACAATGAGCAGTTCTTC. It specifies CASSVTADLSYNEQFF. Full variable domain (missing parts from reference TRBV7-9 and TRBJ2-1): DTGVSQNPRHKITKRGQNVTFRCDPISEHNRLYWYRQTLGQGPEFLTYFQNEAQLEKSRLLSDRFSAERPKGSFSTLEIQRTEQGDSAMYLCASSVTADLSYNEQFFGPGTRLTVL.

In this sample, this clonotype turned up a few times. CDR3 sequence (DNA): TGTGCCAGCTCCACACCTTCGGGACGGTACTACTATGGCTACACCTTC. Translated: CASSTPSGRYYYGYTF. The V gene is TRBV6-2 or TRBV6-3, the J gene TRBJ1-2, with TRBD1 as a possible D gene (5 bases). Per germline, CDR1 MNHEY and CDR2 SVGEGT. V gave up 8 bases and J gave up 3 bases, with 22 bases separating them. The length of the CDR3 is 16 residues.

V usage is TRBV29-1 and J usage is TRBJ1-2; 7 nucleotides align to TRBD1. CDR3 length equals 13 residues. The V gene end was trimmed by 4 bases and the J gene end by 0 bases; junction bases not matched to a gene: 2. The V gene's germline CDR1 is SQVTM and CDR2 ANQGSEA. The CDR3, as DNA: TGCAGCGTTGTGGGACAGACTAACTATGGCTACACCTTC. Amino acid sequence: CSVVGQTNYGYTF. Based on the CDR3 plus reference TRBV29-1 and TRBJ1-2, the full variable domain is SAVISQKPSRDICQRGTSLTIQCQVDSQVTMMFWYRQQPGQSLTLIATANQGSEATYESGFVIDKFPISRPNLTFSTLTVSNMSPEDSSIYLCSVVGQTNYGYTFGSGTRLTVV.

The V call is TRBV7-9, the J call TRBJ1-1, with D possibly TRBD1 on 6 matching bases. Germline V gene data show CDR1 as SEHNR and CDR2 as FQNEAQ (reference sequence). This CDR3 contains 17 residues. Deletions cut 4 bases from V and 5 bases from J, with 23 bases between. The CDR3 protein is CASSSTLWGPQGTEAFF. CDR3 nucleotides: TGTGCCAGCAGCTCGACACTCTGGGGGCCCCAGGGAACTGAAGCTTTCTTT. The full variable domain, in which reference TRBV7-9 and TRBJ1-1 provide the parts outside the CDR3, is DTGVSQNPRHKITKRGQNVTFRCDPISEHNRLYWYRQTLGQGPEFLTYFQNEAQLEKSRLLSDRFSAERPKGSFSTLEIQRTEQGDSAMYLCASSSTLWGPQGTEAFFGQGTRLTVV.